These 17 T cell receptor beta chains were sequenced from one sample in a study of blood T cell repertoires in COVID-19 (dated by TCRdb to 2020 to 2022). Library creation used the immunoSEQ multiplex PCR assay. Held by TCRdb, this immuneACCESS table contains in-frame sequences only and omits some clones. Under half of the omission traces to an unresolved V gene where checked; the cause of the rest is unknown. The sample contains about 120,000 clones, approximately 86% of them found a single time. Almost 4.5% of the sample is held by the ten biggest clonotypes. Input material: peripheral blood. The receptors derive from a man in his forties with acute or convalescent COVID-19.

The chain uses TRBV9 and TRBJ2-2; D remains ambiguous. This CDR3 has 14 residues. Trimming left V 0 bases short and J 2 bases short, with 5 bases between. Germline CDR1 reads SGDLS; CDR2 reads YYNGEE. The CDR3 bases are TGTGCCAGCAGCGTAGTGGCAAACACCGGGGAGCTGTTTTTT. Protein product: CASSVVANTGELFF.

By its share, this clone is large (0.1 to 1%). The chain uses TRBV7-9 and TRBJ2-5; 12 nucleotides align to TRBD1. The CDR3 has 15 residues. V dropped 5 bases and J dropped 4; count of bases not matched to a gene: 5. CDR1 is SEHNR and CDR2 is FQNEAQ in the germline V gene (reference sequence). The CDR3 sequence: CASSRRDRGRETQYF. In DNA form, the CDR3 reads TGTGCCAGCAGCAGACGGGACAGGGGGCGAGAGACCCAGTACTTC.

The CDR3 sequence is CASSLVRGITDTQYF. Here the CDR3 DNA reads TGTGCCAGCAGCTTGGTACGCGGGATCACAGATACGCAGTATTTT. V gene TRBV5-5 combines with J gene TRBJ2-3, with D tentatively TRBD2 (6 bases). The germline V gene has CDR1 SGHKS and CDR2 YYEKEE (reference sequence). Between the trimmed V and J ends, which lost 0 bases and 2 bases, there was a span of 10 bases. This CDR3 region has 15 residues.

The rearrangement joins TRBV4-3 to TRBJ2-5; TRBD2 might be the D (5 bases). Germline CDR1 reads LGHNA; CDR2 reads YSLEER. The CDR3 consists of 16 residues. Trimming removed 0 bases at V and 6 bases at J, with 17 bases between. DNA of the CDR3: TGCGCCAGCAGCCAAGATGGTGAGACCCCCGGGAAGACCCAGTACTTC. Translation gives CASSQDGETPGKTQYF.

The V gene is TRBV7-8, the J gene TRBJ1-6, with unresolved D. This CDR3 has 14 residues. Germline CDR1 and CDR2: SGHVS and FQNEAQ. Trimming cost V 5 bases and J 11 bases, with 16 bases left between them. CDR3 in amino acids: CASSLESDWAPLHF. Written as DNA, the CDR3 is TGTGCCAGCAGCCTAGAGAGCGATTGGGCACCCCTCCACTTT.

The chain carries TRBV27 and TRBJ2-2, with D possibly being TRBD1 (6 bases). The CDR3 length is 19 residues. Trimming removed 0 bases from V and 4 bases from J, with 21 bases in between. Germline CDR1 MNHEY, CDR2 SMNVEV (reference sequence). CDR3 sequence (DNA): TGTGCCAGCAGTTTATCGAAGGGGCTCGCAGGGGCGAGCACCGGGGAGCTGTTTTTT. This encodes CASSLSKGLAGASTGELFF.

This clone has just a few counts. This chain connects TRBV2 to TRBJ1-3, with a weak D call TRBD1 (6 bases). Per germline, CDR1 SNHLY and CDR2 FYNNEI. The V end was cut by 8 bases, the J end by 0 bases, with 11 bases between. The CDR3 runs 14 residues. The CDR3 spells CASQGLFSGNTIYF. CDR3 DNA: TGTGCCAGCCAGGGGTTGTTCTCTGGAAACACCATATATTTT.

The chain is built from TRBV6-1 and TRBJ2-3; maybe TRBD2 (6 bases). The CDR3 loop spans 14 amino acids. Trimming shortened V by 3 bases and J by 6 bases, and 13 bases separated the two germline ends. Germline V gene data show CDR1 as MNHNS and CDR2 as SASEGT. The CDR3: CASSDGGSGDTQYF. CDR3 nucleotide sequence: TGTGCCAGCAGTGATGGAGGGAGTGGGGATACGCAGTATTTT.

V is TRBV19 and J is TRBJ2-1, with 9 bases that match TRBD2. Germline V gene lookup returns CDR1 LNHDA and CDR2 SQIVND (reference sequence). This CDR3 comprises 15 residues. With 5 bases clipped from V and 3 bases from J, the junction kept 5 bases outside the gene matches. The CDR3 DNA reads TGTGCCAGTAGTGGTAGCGGGAGCGGCTACAATGAGCAGTTCTTC. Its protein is CASSGSGSGYNEQFF.

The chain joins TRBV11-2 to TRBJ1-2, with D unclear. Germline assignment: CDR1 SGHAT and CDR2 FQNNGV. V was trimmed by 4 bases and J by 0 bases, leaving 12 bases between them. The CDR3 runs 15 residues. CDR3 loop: CASSSSHLANYGYTF. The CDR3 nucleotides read TGTGCCAGCAGCTCCAGTCACCTAGCTAACTATGGCTACACCTTC.

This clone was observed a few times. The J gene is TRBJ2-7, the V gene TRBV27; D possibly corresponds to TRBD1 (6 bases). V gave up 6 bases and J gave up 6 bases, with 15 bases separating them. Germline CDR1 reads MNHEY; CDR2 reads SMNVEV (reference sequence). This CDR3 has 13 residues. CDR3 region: CASSQLNRVEQYF. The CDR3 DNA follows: TGTGCCAGCAGCCAACTTAACAGGGTCGAGCAGTACTTC.

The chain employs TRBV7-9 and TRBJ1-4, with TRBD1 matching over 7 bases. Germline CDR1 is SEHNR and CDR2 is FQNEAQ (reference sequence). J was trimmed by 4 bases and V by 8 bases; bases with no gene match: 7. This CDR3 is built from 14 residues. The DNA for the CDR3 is TGTGCCAGCGGATCGGGACAGAGTAATGAAAAACTGTTTTTT. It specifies CASGSGQSNEKLFF.

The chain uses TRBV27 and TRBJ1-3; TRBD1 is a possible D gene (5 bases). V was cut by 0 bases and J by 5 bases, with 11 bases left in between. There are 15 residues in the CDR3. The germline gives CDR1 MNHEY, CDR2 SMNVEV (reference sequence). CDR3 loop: CASSLSTGTRNTIYF. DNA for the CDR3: TGTGCCAGCAGTTTATCGACCGGGACTCGAAACACCATATATTTT.

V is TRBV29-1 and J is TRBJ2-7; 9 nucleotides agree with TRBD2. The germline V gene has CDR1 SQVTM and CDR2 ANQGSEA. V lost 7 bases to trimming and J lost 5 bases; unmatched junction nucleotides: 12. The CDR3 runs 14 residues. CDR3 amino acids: CSARSSGRIDEQYF. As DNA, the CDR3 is TGCAGCGCTCGCTCGAGCGGGAGGATAGACGAGCAGTACTTC.

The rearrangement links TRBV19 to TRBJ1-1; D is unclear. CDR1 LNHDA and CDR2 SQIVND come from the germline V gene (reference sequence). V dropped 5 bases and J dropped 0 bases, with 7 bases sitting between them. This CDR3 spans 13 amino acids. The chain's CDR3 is CASSQTVNTEAFF. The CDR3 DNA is TGTGCCAGTAGTCAGACTGTGAACACTGAAGCTTTCTTT. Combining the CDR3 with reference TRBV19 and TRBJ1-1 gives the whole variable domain DGGITQSPKYLFRKEGQNVTLSCEQNLNHDAMYWYRQDPGQGLRLIYYSQIVNDFQKGDIAEGYSVSREKKESFPLTVTSAQKNPTAFYLCASSQTVNTEAFFGQGTRLTVV.

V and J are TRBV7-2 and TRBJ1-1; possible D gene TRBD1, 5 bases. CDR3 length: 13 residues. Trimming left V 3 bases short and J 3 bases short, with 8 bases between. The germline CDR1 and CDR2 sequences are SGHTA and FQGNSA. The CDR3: CASSLSQDTEAFF. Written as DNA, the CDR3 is TGTGCCAGCAGCTTGTCACAGGACACTGAAGCTTTCTTT.

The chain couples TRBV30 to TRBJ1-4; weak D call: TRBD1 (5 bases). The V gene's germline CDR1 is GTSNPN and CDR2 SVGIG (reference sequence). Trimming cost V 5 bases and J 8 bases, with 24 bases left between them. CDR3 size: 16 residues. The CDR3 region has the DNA TGTGCCTGGGACCAAACCGGGGGGGGTTTCGACGAAAAACTGTTTTTT. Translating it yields CAWDQTGGGFDEKLFF.